Listed below are T cell receptor beta chains from one sample, sequenced in a study of vaccination effects on CD4 cells after COVID-19. These receptors lack a known antigen. Method: immunoSEQ multiplex PCR; TCRdb's copy keeps in-frame clones and lacks some. This sample has approximately 26,000 clones, with approximately 80% found just once. This specimen consisted of CD4+ T cells from PBMCs cultured with HCoV-NL63 spike peptides, obtained before COVID-19 vaccination. These receptors were taken from a human donor who had a prior SARS-CoV-2 infection. CDR3s include the opening cysteine and the closing phenylalanine or tryptophan. The D gene is left open where the match is weak. Expanded clones get a size class; other rows say once, few or many, or leave the size out.

- TRBJ1-6 TRBV27 - CASSFWNGSPLHF TGTGCCAGCAGTTTTTGGAACGGATCACCCCTCCACTTT
- TRBJ1-3 TRBV24-1 - CATSDLADSGFSGNTIYF TGTGCCACCAGTGATTTGGCGGACAGTGGTTTTTCTGGAAACACCATATATTTT
once TRBJ2-1 TRBV18 - CASSPLRALEIVQFF TGTGCCAGCTCACCCCTCAGGGCCCTGGAAATTGTGCAGTTCTTC
- TRBJ2-1 TRBV5-8 TRBD1 CASSLGWDRVLNEQFF TGTGCCAGCAGCTTGGGCTGGGACAGGGTCTTGAATGAGCAGTTCTTC
once TRBJ1-5 TRBV6-5 TRBD1 CAITGQGAYQPQHF TGTGCCATCACCGGACAGGGGGCGTATCAGCCCCAGCATTTT
- TRBJ1-6 TRBV25-1 - CASSEAGKGGSPLHF TGTGCCAGCAGTGAAGCGGGCAAGGGAGGTTCACCCCTCCACTTT
- TRBJ2-2 TRBV7-8 TRBD1 CASIHVTGTGDTGELFF TGTGCCAGCATCCATGTAACCGGGACAGGGGACACCGGGGAGCTGTTTTTT
few TRBJ1-2 TRBV6-2/TRBV6-3 - CASSYLGAILEDYGYTF TGTGCCAGCAGTTACCTAGGGGCGATCCTCGAGGACTATGGCTACACCTTC
- TRBJ1-1 TRBV7-3 - CASRGDLDTEAFF TGTGCCAGCAGAGGTGATCTCGACACTGAAGCTTTCTTT
- TRBJ2-3 TRBV4-1 - CASSHSLGTQYF TGCGCCAGCAGCCACTCTCTAGGTACGCAGTATTTT
- TRBJ2-1 TRBV19 - CASSIKAMSYNEQFF TGTGCCAGTAGTATAAAGGCAATGTCCTACAATGAGCAGTTCTTC
- TRBJ2-5 TRBV5-5 - CASSLEGAETQYF TGTGCCAGCAGCTTGGAAGGGGCAGAGACCCAGTACTTC
- TRBJ2-5 TRBV30 - CAWSITDEETQYF TGTGCCTGGAGTATTACGGACGAAGAGACCCAGTACTTC
- TRBJ2-7 TRBV7-9 - CASSLTGQKYEQYF TGTGCCAGCAGCTTAACAGGGCAGAAATACGAGCAGTACTTC
- TRBJ2-7 TRBV15 - CATSRTANTAYEQYF TGTGCCACCAGCAGGACAGCGAATACCGCCTACGAGCAGTACTTC
- TRBJ2-2 TRBV19 TRBD2 CASSIVLAGVWIDTGELFF TGTGCCAGTAGTATAGTCCTAGCGGGAGTTTGGATAGACACCGGGGAGCTGTTTTTT
- TRBJ2-4 TRBV19 TRBD2 CASSMSGARERELHIQYF TGTGCCAGTAGTATGTCAGGGGCCAGGGAGCGGGAGTTGCACATTCAGTACTTC
- TRBJ2-4 TRBV18 - CASSRGVGAKAKNIQYF TGTGCCAGCTCACGAGGAGTCGGGGCCAAAGCCAAAAACATTCAGTACTTC
- TRBJ1-2 TRBV28 - CASSFSTANYGYTF TGTGCCAGCAGTTTTTCGACAGCTAACTATGGCTACACCTTC
once TRBJ2-2 TRBV7-3 TRBD2 CASSLIGTSGGPSGELFF TGTGCCAGCAGCTTAATCGGGACTAGCGGGGGGCCATCAGGGGAGCTGTTTTTT